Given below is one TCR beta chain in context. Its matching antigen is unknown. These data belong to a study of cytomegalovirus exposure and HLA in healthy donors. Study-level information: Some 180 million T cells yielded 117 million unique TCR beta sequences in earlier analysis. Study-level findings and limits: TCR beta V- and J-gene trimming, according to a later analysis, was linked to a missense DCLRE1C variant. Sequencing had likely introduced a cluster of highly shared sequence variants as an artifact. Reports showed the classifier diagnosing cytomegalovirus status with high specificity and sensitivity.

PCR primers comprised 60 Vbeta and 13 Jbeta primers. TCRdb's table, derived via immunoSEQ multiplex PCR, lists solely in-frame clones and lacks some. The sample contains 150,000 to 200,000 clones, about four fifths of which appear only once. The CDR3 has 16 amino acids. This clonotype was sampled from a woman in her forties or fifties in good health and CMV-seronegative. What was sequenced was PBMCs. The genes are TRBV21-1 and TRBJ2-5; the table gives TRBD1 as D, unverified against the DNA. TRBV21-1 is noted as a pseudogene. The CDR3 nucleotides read TGTGCCAGCAGCAAAGCGGCTTCGGCAGGGCGAGAGACCCAGTACTTC. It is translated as CASSKAASAGRETQYF.